Given below is one T cell receptor (beta chain) in context. The sample is drawn from a study of control samples from healthy donors and cancer patients. The assay was immunoSEQ multiplex PCR, and TCRdb's table has in-frame clones only and misses some. The sample consists of over 150,000 clones, less than 95% of them appearing once. V was cut by 1 base and J by 2 bases, with 10 bases left in between. CDR1 is LNHDA and CDR2 is SQIVND in the germline V gene (reference sequence). This CDR3 spans 15 amino acids. The TCR was taken from a man aged 60-69 years with colorectal cancer. The chain couples TRBV19 to TRBJ2-3; the D is unclear. The sample consisted of PBMCs. CDR3 loop: CASSIVSRATDTQYF. The CDR3 DNA is TGTGCCAGTAGTATAGTATCACGTGCCACAGATACGCAGTATTTT.